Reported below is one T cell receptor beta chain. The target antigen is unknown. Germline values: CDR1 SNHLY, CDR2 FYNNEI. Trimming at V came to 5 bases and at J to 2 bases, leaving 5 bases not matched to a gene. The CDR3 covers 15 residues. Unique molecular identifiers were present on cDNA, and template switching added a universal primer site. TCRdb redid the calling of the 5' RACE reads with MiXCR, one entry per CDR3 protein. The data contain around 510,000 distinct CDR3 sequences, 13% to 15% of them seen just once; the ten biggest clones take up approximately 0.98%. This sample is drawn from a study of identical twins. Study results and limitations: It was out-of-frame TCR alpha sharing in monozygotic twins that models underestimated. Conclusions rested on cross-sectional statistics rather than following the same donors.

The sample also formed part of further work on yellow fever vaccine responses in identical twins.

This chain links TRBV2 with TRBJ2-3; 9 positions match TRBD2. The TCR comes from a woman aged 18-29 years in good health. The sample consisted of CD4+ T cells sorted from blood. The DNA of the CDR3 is TGTGCCAGCAGTAAAGAGCGGGAGGTCACAGATACGCAGTATTTT. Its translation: CASSKEREVTDTQYF.